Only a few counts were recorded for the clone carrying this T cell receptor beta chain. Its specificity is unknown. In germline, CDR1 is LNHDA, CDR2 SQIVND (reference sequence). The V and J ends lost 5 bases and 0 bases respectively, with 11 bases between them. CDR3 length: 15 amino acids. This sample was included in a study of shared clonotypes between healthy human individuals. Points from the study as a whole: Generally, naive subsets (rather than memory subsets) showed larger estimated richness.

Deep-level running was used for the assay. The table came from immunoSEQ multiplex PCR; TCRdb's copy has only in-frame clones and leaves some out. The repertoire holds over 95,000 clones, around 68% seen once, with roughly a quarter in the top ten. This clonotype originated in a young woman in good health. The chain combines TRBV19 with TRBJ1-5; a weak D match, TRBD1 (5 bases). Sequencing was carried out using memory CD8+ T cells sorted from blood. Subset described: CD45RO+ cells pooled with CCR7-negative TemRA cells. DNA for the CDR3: TGTGCCAGTAGTGGGGGTACAAGTAGCAATCAGCCCCAGCATTTT. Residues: CASSGGTSSNQPQHF. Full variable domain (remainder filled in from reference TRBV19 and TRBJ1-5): DGGITQSPKYLFRKEGQNVTLSCEQNLNHDAMYWYRQDPGQGLRLIYYSQIVNDFQKGDIAEGYSVSREKKESFPLTVTSAQKNPTAFYLCASSGGTSSNQPQHFGDGTRLSIL.